Sequencing of this T cell receptor beta chain was carried out in a study of blood T cell repertoires in COVID-19. Across the whole study: The study drew acute and convalescent COVID-19 samples from the United States, Italy and Spain. T cells, B-cell-depleted T cells, or PBMCs supplied cDNA or gDNA.

From germline, CDR1 is KGHDR and CDR2 SFDVKD. V gave up 4 bases and J gave up 4 bases; unmatched junction bases: 5. The CDR3 has 16 residues. Recruitment covered roughly 24 US areas and drew participants whose ages spanned roughly 18 to 89 years. Participant-given clinical history determined each cohort assignment. The method was immunoSEQ multiplex PCR; TCRdb's version includes in-frame clones alone and lacks a portion of them. Of a few hundred thousand clones in the sample, 88% are singletons; the top ten hold roughly 1.2%. The gene calls are TRBV24-1 and TRBJ2-2; 10 nucleotides agree with TRBD1. Sequences were obtained from PBMCs or T cells enriched from blood (not recorded which). This clonotype was obtained from a woman in her late teens or twenties who had recovered from COVID-19. The CDR3 sequence: CATSDTTGGITGELFF. In DNA form, the CDR3 reads TGTGCCACCAGTGACACGACAGGGGGCATCACCGGGGAGCTGTTTTTT.